The subject of this entry is one TCR beta chain. This clonotype was detected many times. The target of this receptor is not known. Qualities for individual bases were not recorded, and no much larger clone is one base off. This sample's time point label indicates: longitudinal time-point 3. For unsorted PBMC libraries, 2 million PBMCs were used after storage in RNAlater at -80 degrees C until RNA extraction. Multiple sclerosis patients were enrolled in a US clinical protocol under which disease progression was evaluated by magnetic resonance imaging. Peripheral blood was subjected to Ficoll-Hypaque density gradient centrifugation to isolate PBMCs, which were then cryopreserved in liquid nitrogen. This sample was included in a study of neurological immune-mediated disorders (dated by TCRdb to the late 2010s). About the study as a whole: Among the roughly 34 multiple sclerosis patients, relapsing-remitting MS accounted for around 30 and secondary progressive MS accounted for 3. The cohort included 60 to 75 subjects: approximately 14 with HAM/TSP, around 34 with multiple sclerosis, and around 20 healthy controls. Alongside PBMC samples, the set of more than 85 TCR-beta libraries contained longitudinal samples, technical triplicates, and paired CD4+ and CD8+ T-cell subsets that had been sorted. Longitudinal HAM/TSP and healthy donors were sampled at 3 time-points each (about 3-40 month intervals). Using UMI-based sequencing, the study compared peripheral blood TCR-beta repertoires from patients with HTLV-I-associated myelopathy (HAM/TSP), patients with multiple sclerosis, and healthy controls.

The junction shows trimming of 6 bases on V and 3 bases on J, plus 12 bases between the germline ends. The germline V gene yields MNHNS for CDR1 and SASEGT for CDR2. The cysteine opens and the phenylalanine closes a CDR3 of 13 amino acids. The CDR3 DNA has 39 bases and is translated from base 1. The full study reports these points: TCR clonal expansion was highest in HAM/TSP patients and lowest in MS patients, with MS patients falling below even healthy controls. No identical CDR3 amino acid sequences were shared among expanded clones across subjects, suggesting private TCR-beta repertoires in all groups. No association of the MS cluster with clinical or MRI features was observed, and the need for larger cohorts was stated by the authors. In phylogenetic analysis, the repertoires of 18 of 34 MS patients grouped into a cluster of related CDR3 sequences, which suggests a possible signature at the repertoire level.

cDNA synthesis used template-switch 5'RACE with a primer carrying a 10-nucleotide random unique molecular identifier tagging each TCR transcript. Every sequencing run yielded over 160 million TCR-beta sequences covering 15-18 subjects. The RNeasy kit was used to extract total RNA. TCR-beta VDJ regions were amplified with primers for the TCR constant region and the 5'RACE anchor, using the KAPA Real-time Library Amplification kit. A first PCR added sample indexes and Illumina adaptors, and a second PCR then raised library yield. After Ampure bead purification, the TCR product of roughly 650 bp was size-selected on a 2% E-gel SizeSelection system. Before pooling, library quality was assessed on a Bioanalyzer, concentration was determined with Qubit, and library quantification was performed with the Kapa Library Quantification kit. An Illumina HiSeq 2500 sequenced the libraries paired-end 2 x 150 bp. To increase sequence diversity, roughly 24-32% phiX was spiked into each library pool. In the source study's methods: Quality-filtered reads were processed with the UMI-based MiGEC pipeline, and over 80% of raw TCR sequences were removed by the MiGEC pipeline during error correction. VDJ genes were aligned to IMGT germline references, and clonotypes were defined by unique CDR3 amino acid sequence plus V-J genes. Clonal expansion, Shannon diversity, and CDR3 relatedness (CalcPairwiseDistances, ClusterSamples) were evaluated with VDJtools, and phylogenetic trees were built with CLCbio workbench. A clone was classed as expanded if it had 8 or more unique UMIs, a cutoff based on coefficient-of-variation modelling across technical triplicates. TCRdb applied fastp at Q25 and MiXCR to the public reads, then kept only in-frame beta chains. Rows with a matching CDR3 protein are joined into one entry that keeps the most common DNA and genes. The V and J calls and clone size come from TCRdb's table, not from the authors' own analysis. Present in this sample are approximately 80,000 distinct CDR3 sequences, about 4.3% of which were seen just once. The ten most abundant clones make up 5.7% of the sample.

Material: PBMCs. The rearranged segments are TRBV6-1 and TRBJ2-7; TRBD1 is possibly the D segment (6 matching bases). The sequence was collected from a woman aged 60-75 years with multiple sclerosis. The DNA sequence reads TGTGCCAGCAGCCGACAGGTTGGCTACGAGCAGTACTTC. This translates into CASSRQVGYEQYF.